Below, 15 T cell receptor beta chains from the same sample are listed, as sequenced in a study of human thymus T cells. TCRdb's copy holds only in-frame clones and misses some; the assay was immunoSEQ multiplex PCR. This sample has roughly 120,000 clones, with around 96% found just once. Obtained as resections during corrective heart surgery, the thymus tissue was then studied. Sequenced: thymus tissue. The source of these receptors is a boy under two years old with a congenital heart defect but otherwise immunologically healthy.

The CDR3 region has the DNA TGTGCCATCAGTGAGTTGCGAGAGGCTGGAGATACGCAGTATTTT. The encoded protein is CAISELREAGDTQYF. The rearrangement joins TRBV10-3 to TRBJ2-3, with no clear D. Germline V gene lookup returns CDR1 ENHRY and CDR2 SYGVKD. This CDR3 region has 15 residues. V was pared by 1 base and J by 5 bases, with 13 bases between.

CDR3 residues: CASRASGDFGELFF. CDR3 DNA sequence: TGTGCCAGTAGAGCCAGCGGGGATTTCGGGGAGCTGTTTTTT. V gene TRBV19 combines with J gene TRBJ2-2; TRBD2 matches 7 bases. V dropped 6 bases and J dropped 7; count of bases not matched to a gene: 8. Germline V gene data show CDR1 as LNHDA and CDR2 as SQIVND (reference sequence). The CDR3 has 14 residues.

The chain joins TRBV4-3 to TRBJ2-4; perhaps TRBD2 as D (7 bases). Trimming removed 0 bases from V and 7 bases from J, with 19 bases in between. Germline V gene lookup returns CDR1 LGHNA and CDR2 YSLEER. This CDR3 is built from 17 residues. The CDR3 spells CASSQDSRGAAGNIQYF. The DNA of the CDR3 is TGCGCCAGCAGCCAAGATTCACGGGGGGCCGCGGGTAACATTCAGTACTTC.

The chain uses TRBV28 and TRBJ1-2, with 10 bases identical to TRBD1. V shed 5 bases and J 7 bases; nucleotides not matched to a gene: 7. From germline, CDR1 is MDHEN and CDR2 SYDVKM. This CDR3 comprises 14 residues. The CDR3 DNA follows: TGTGCCAGCAGTCGACAGGGGGCAGCGGGTGGCTACACCTTC. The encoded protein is CASSRQGAAGGYTF.

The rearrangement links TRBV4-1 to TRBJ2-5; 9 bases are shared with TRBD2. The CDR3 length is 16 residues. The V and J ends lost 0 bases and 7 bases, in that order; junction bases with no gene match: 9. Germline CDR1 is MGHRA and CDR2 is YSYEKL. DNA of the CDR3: TGCGCCAGCAGCCAAGATAGGAGCGGGGGGCCGCGGACCCAGTACTTC. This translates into CASSQDRSGGPRTQYF.

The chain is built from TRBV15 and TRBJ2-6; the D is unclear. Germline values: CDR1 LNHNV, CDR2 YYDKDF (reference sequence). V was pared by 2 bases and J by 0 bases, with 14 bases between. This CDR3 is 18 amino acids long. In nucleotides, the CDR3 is TGTGCCACCAGCAGATCCGAAAGGGTTATCTCTGGGGCCAACGTCCTGACTTTC. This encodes CATSRSERVISGANVLTF.

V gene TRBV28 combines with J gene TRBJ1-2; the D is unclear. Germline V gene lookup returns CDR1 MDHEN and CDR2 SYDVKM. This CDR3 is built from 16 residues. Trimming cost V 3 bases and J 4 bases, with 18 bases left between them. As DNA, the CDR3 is TGTGCCAGCAGTTTCTCGTTCGAGGCCCCCTTCTATGGCTACACCTTC. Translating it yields CASSFSFEAPFYGYTF.

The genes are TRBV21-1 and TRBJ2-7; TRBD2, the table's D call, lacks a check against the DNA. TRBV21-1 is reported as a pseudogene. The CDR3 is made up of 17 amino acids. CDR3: CASSFRLPPPLHYEQYF. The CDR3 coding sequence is TGTGCCAGCAGCTTCCGACTCCCACCTCCACTGCACTACGAGCAGTACTTC.

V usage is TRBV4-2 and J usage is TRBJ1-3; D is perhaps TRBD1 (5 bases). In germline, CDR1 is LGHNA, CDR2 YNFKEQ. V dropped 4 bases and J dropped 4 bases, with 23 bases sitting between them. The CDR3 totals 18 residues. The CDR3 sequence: CASSRNYRDSLVGNTIYF. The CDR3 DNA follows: TGTGCCAGCAGCCGGAATTACCGGGACTCCCTTGTCGGAAACACCATATATTTT.

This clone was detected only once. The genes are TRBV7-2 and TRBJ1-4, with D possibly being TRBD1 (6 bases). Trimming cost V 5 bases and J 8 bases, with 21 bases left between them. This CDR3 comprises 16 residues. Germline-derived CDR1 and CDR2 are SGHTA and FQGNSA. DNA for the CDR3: TGTGCCAGCAGCCTGGGGTTGGGCCCGAGGGGGGAAAAACTGTTTTTT. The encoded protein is CASSLGLGPRGEKLFF.

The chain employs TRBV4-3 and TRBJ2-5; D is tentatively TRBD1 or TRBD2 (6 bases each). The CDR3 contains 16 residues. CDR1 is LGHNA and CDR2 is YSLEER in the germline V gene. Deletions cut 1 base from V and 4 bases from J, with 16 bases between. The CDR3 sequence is CASSQALPGAGETQYF. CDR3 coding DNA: TGCGCCAGCAGCCAAGCCCTCCCGGGGGCGGGAGAGACCCAGTACTTC.

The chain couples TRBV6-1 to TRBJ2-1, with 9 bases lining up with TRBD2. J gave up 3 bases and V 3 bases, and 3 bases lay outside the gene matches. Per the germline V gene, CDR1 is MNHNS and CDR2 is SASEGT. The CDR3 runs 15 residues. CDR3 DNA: TGTGCCAGCAGTGATGAGCGGGGGGACTACAATGAGCAGTTCTTC. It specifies CASSDERGDYNEQFF.

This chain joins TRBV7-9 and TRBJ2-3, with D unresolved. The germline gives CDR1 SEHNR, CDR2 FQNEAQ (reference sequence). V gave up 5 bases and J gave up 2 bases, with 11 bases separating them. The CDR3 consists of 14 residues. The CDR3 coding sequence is TGTGCCAGCAGCCCGAAAGGGTACACAGATACGCAGTATTTT. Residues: CASSPKGYTDTQYF.

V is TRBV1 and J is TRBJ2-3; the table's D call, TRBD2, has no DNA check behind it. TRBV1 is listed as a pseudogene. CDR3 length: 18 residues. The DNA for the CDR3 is TGCACCAGCAGCCAAGCCGAGACCTTAGCGGGTTCCACAGATACGCAGTATTTT. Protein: CTSSQAETLAGSTDTQYF.

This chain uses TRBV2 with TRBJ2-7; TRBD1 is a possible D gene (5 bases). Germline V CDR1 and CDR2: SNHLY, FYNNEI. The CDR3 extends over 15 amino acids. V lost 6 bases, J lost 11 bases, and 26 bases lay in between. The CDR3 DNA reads TGTGCCAGCAGCTTCCAGGGCAGAAACATTAGGTGTGAGTACTTC. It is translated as CASSFQGRNIRCEYF.